This TCR beta chain was obtained from a study of shared clonotypes between healthy human individuals (dated by TCRdb to about 2020). A note on the overall study: A couple of women and a few men aged 18 to 49 years were included in the cohort. Per donor, three plates each were used for CD4 naive and CD4 memory, two for CD8 naive, and one for CD8 memory. The study deeply sequenced blood TCR repertoires of about 5 healthy adults to estimate repertoire size and the extent of clonotype sharing between individuals. Different laboratories and diverse techniques were used to prepare libraries and sequence TCR repertoires, to increase sequencing depth and limit assay-specific biases. Leukapheresis yielded between about 0.9 and 10 billion PBMCs per donor.

Using the deep immunoSEQ assay, multiplex PCR amplified TCR CDR3 regions from genomic DNA. Extracted genomic DNA from each cell subset was spread evenly across all wells of several immunoSEQ 96-well plates, with each plate serving as a replicate. Each replicate PCR for sorted subsets received about 220 ng genomic DNA, equal to roughly 29,000 T cell genomes. The purified libraries were quantified using a Qubit 3.0 fluorometer, sized with a Bioanalyzer 2100, and then quantified again using the KAPA Library Quantification kit. A separate single-read 150-cycle Illumina NextSeq 550 flow cell was used to sequence each immunoSEQ 96-well plate. Turning to the authors' computational methods: Because only junctional sequences without quality scores were contained in the immunoSEQ output, filtering matching that applied to full-length reads could not be performed. Sequences were annotated with PyIR, a Python wrapper for IgBLAST v1.9, and V/J genes and CDR3 were assigned using IMGT germline references. Reads were removed for weak V/J assignments (E-value above 1e-6), missing CDR3, stop codons, out-of-frame junctions, or ambiguous translated residues. V3J clonotypes were defined as sequences sharing an identical inferred V gene, J gene, and CDR3 amino acid sequence. Percentage overlap between repertoires was calculated by dividing the number of shared unique clonotypes by the size of the smaller repertoire. RTK rarefaction, the Chao1 estimator, and Recon v2.1 estimates of unobserved clonotypes were used to assess repertoire richness. Generation probabilities were computed with OLGA for all TCRbeta clonotypes obtained by the gDNA method from four donors. TCRdb stores this immuneACCESS table with in-frame sequences only. Part of the clones is absent; in the studies checked, under half of the shortfall reflects unresolved V genes, and no reason is known for the rest. The DNA gave D and trimming, while V, J and clone size come from that table. For this sample there are around 2,100,000 clones; less than 95% appear just once. Approximately 1.2% of the sample is in the top ten clones.

This clone was observed once. There is no known antigen for this receptor. No base quality values were provided; no much bigger clone lies one nucleotide off. CD8 naive samples consisted of CD45RO-negative cells that were positively selected for CCR7, yielding a CD45RA+CCR7+ population without TemRA cells. Donors were healthy HIV-negative adults with no recently reported acute infections or vaccinations. Every donor was a Caucasian adult living in Nashville, Tennessee, USA. After blood collection by leukapheresis, PBMCs were isolated using Ficoll-Histopaque density gradient centrifugation and then cryopreserved in the vapor phase of liquid nitrogen. Purity and quantity of every magnetically sorted T cell population were checked by analytical flow cytometry. Genomic DNA was isolated from each sorted fraction and quantified by UV absorbance on a Nanodrop 2000c. The study at large found these results: Estimated clonotype richness was generally larger for naive than for memory subsets. Across a few donors, around 5% of naive CD4, roughly 3.5% of naive CD8, about 2% of memory CD4, and about 0.4% of memory CD8 clonotypes were shared. Sampling was restricted to blood, and TCR repertoires in tissues likely differ from the TCR repertoires found in blood. Pairwise subsampling indicated that sequencing depth was expected to affect the degree of clonotype sharing among donors. Compared with non-shared clonotypes, clonotypes shared by all four sorted-subset donors had higher generation probabilities. Because the study included a small number of donors, the genetic and exposure-history diversity represented was limited. Incomplete sequencing was indicated by rarefaction of sorted-subset datasets, despite the large sequencing depth.

The CDR3 spans 16 residues, from the cysteine through the phenylalanine. The sequence is cut down to CDR3 DNA, 48 bases in frame from base 1. V is pruned by 3 bases and J by 8 bases, leaving 10 bases of the junction without a gene match. Looking up the germline V gene yields CDR1 SGHTS and CDR2 YDEGEE. The source of this sequence is a man between 18 and 29 years old in good health. The chain is assembled from TRBV5-8 and TRBJ1-6, with 8 bases aligning to TRBD1. The material sequenced was naive CD8+ T cells sorted from blood. The meaning of the sample's cell subset or site label: CD45RA+CCR7+. The DNA sequence is given as TGTGCCAGCAGCTGGATAGGACAGGGATTCGATTCACCCCTCCACTTT. Its product reads: CASSWIGQGFDSPLHF.